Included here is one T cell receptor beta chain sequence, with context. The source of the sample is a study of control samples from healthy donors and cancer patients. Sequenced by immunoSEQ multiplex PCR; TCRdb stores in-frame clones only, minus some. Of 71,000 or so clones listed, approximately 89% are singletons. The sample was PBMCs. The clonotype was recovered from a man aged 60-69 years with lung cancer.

CDR3 DNA sequence: TGTGCCAGTAAGGGCCTCATGGGTCAGCCCCAGCATTTT. Encoded protein: CASKGLMGQPQHF. The genes are TRBV19 and TRBJ1-5; D not certain. Trimming removed 7 bases from V and 6 bases from J, with 13 bases in between. The V gene's germline CDR1 is LNHDA and CDR2 SQIVND (reference sequence). This CDR3 is 13 amino acids long.